This is a list of T cell receptor beta chains from one sample in a study of blood T cell repertoires in COVID-19. The repertoire was sequenced with immunoSEQ multiplex PCR; TCRdb's copy has only in-frame clones and lacks some. The sample records 140,000 or so clones, roughly 88% being singletons. The specimen was peripheral blood. These receptor sequences come from a man between 60 and 70 years old with active or convalescent COVID-19. Each CDR3 is given with its conserved first and last residue. A D gene is named only where the DNA matches it firmly.

D gene	V gene	J gene	CDR3 protein	CDR3 DNA
.	TRBV6-1	TRBJ1-2	CASSEVSGNGYTF	TGTGCCAGCAGTGAAGTTTCAGGGAACGGCTACACCTTC
TRBD2	TRBV6-1	TRBJ2-7	CASSESGRQGEQYF	TGTGCCAGCAGTGAAAGCGGGAGACAAGGCGAGCAGTACTTC
.	TRBV28	TRBJ2-2	CASSLMVRRGRNGELFF	TGTGCCAGCAGTTTAATGGTCAGGAGGGGTCGTAACGGGGAGCTGTTTTTT
.	TRBV5-1	TRBJ2-7	CASSLGDIRSYEQYF	TGCGCCAGCAGCTTGGGAGACATAAGATCTTACGAGCAGTACTTC
.	TRBV15	TRBJ1-1	CATSSLNTEAFF	TGTGCCACCAGCAGTCTTAACACTGAAGCTTTCTTT
.	TRBV27	TRBJ2-7	CASGRAGAYEQYF	TGTGCCAGCGGGCGGGCAGGGGCCTACGAGCAGTACTTC
TRBD2	TRBV2	TRBJ2-7	CASKVTSGPYEQYF	TGTGCCAGCAAGGTGACTAGCGGACCCTACGAGCAGTACTTC
.	TRBV5-6	TRBJ2-2	CASSSVPGGELFF	TGTGCCAGCAGCTCCGTTCCGGGAGGGGAGCTGTTTTTT
.	TRBV15	TRBJ2-7	CATYQTGRYEQYF	TGTGCCACCTATCAGACAGGGAGGTACGAGCAGTACTTC
.	TRBV6-5	TRBJ1-1	CASSYSQQGNTEAFF	TGTGCCAGCAGTTACTCTCAACAGGGGAACACTGAAGCTTTCTTT